This passage covers 18 T cell receptor beta chains from one sample sequenced in a study of T cell responses to AZD1222 COVID-19 vaccine. Sequencing was performed with immunoSEQ multiplex PCR; in TCRdb, only in-frame clones are kept and a portion is missing. Of 120,000 to 150,000 clones listed, approximately 91% were seen once; the top ten hold about 4.4%. Specimen: peripheral blood, collected on day 0 of AZD1222 vaccination. These receptors originate from an adult in good health.

The chain employs TRBV7-2 and TRBJ2-7; D uncertain. CDR3 length equals 14 residues. CDR1 and CDR2 (germline): SGHTA, FQGNSA. V was trimmed by 5 bases and J by 2 bases, leaving 13 bases between them. The CDR3 nucleotides read TGTGCCAGCAGCCCTCGACTGGCAACCTACGAGCAGTACTTC. It is translated as CASSPRLATYEQYF.

This chain connects TRBV2 to TRBJ1-4; D not resolved. In germline, CDR1 is SNHLY, CDR2 FYNNEI. The CDR3 length is 14 residues. Trimming left V 3 bases short and J 7 bases short, with 12 bases between. For the CDR3, the DNA is TGTGCCAGCAGTGAGAAGCCCTTAAGTGAAAAACTGTTTTTT. Translation gives CASSEKPLSEKLFF.

The CDR3 region has the DNA TGTGCCAGCAGTGAAGTGGGACAGGGTTACAATGAGCAGTTCTTC. Encoded protein: CASSEVGQGYNEQFF. The chain is built from TRBV6-1 and TRBJ2-1, with TRBD1 matching over 9 bases. The CDR3 consists of 15 residues. The V segment lost 1 base and the J segment 4 bases; nucleotides outside the gene matches: 2. CDR1 and CDR2 from the germline V gene are MNHNS and SASEGT.

This clone has only one observation. This chain connects TRBV3-1 (or the pseudogene TRBV3-2) to TRBJ2-2; no reliable D call. Germline CDR1 reads LGHDT; CDR2 reads YNNKEL (reference sequence). Trimming shortened V by 6 bases and J by 6 bases, and 5 bases separated the two germline ends. The CDR3 length is 11 residues. Here the CDR3 DNA reads TGTGCCAGCAGAGGGTCCGGGGAGCTGTTTTTT. It translates to CASRGSGELFF.

This chain joins TRBV2 and TRBJ1-1; D call uncertain. Per the germline V gene, CDR1 is SNHLY and CDR2 is FYNNEI. Trimming cost V 6 bases and J 1 base, with 18 bases left between them. The CDR3 is 16 amino acids. This CDR3 reads CASSHQSGVRNTEAFF. In nucleotides, the CDR3 is TGTGCCAGCAGCCACCAGAGCGGGGTACGGAACACTGAAGCTTTCTTT.

This sequence joins TRBV28 and TRBJ1-2; TRBD1 is a possible D gene (5 bases). Trimming took off 3 bases at V and 8 bases at J, with 16 bases between the two ends. The CDR3 contains 14 residues. In germline, CDR1 is MDHEN, CDR2 SYDVKM. The CDR3 loop reads CASSFREGLGGYTF. Here the CDR3 DNA reads TGTGCCAGCAGTTTTCGGGAGGGACTGGGGGGCTACACCTTC.

This clone was seen a single time. The chain couples TRBV2 to TRBJ1-1, with D perhaps matching TRBD1 (6 bases). V was pared by 8 bases and J by 4 bases, with 11 bases between. Germline CDR1 SNHLY, CDR2 FYNNEI. CDR3 length: 12 residues. The CDR3, as DNA: TGTGCCAGCGGTCCAGGGGTCACTGAAGCTTTCTTT. It is translated as CASGPGVTEAFF.

In this sample, this clone turned up a few times. The gene calls are TRBV7-2 and TRBJ1-3, with 9 bases that match TRBD1. Germline V lookup: CDR1 SGHTA, CDR2 FQGNSA. V gave up 6 bases and J gave up 8 bases; unmatched junction bases: 11. This CDR3 has 15 amino acids. CDR3 sequence (DNA): TGTGCCAGCAGGGTCTACAGGGGGCGCGTTGACACCATATATTTT. Protein: CASRVYRGRVDTIYF.

V gene TRBV28 combines with J gene TRBJ1-2; tentative D call: TRBD1 (6 bases). Trimming cost V 6 bases and J 5 bases, with 13 bases left between them. The CDR3 is made up of 13 amino acids. Germline assignment: CDR1 MDHEN and CDR2 SYDVKM. In DNA form, the CDR3 reads TGTGCCAGCAGAACGCCAGGGGAATATGGCTACACCTTC. Amino acid sequence: CASRTPGEYGYTF.

V usage is TRBV5-1 and J usage is TRBJ2-1, with TRBD2 matching 9 bases. Germline trimming cut 2 bases from V and 6 bases from J; bases unmatched to any gene: 6. CDR3 length: 15 residues. Germline CDR1 reads SGHRS; CDR2 reads YFSETQ. The CDR3 nucleotides are TGCGCCAGCAGCTTCCAGCGGGAGGCCGGCAATGAGCAGTTCTTC. Its protein is CASSFQREAGNEQFF. Looking up the rest from reference TRBV5-1 and TRBJ2-1 gives the full variable domain: KAGVTQTPRYLIKTRGQQVTLSCSPISGHRSVSWYQQTPGQGLQFLFEYFSETQRNKGNFPGRFSGRQFSNSRSEMNVSTLELGDSALYLCASSFQREAGNEQFFGPGTRLTVL.

V is TRBV18 and J is TRBJ2-3, with 12 nucleotides matching TRBD2. V shed 2 bases and J 1 base; nucleotides not matched to a gene: 4. CDR1 is KGHSH, CDR2 LQKENI, per germline. This CDR3 region has 17 residues. For the CDR3, the DNA is TGTGCCAGCTCACCAACCCTAGCGGGGGGGGGCACAGATACGCAGTATTTT. It is translated as CASSPTLAGGGTDTQYF.

The chain uses TRBV27 and TRBJ1-3; D is perhaps TRBD1 (6 bases). Germline CDR1 reads MNHEY; CDR2 reads SMNVEV (reference sequence). The CDR3 loop spans 13 amino acids. Trimming pared 7 bases from V and 0 bases from J, leaving 7 bases between. The CDR3 DNA reads TGTGCCAGCACACAGGGCTCTGGAAACACCATATATTTT. The encoded protein is CASTQGSGNTIYF.

This clone came up once. The gene calls are TRBV3-1 (or the pseudogene TRBV3-2) and TRBJ2-1, with D unresolved. The V end lost 4 bases, the J end lost 5 bases, and 6 bases lay between the germline ends. The CDR3 spans 12 residues. Germline V lookup: CDR1 LGHDT, CDR2 YNNKEL (reference sequence). This CDR3 reads CASSRRDNEQFF. DNA of the CDR3: TGTGCCAGCAGCCGTCGGGACAATGAGCAGTTCTTC.

The V and J genes are TRBV14 and TRBJ1-1; D is ambiguous. Per the germline V gene, CDR1 is SGHDN and CDR2 is FVKESK. The CDR3 consists of 13 residues. The V end lost 0 bases, the J end lost 8 bases, and 10 bases lay between the germline ends. DNA of the CDR3: TGTGCCAGCAGCCAAGAGACATTACTCGAAGCTTTCTTT. Translated, it gives CASSQETLLEAFF.

J is TRBJ1-4 and V is TRBV10-1, with D uncertain. Trimming took off 2 bases at V and 1 base at J, with 5 bases between the two ends. CDR3 size: 14 residues. From germline, CDR1 is WNHNN and CDR2 SYGVQD (reference sequence). CDR3 sequence: CASSETRTNEKLFF. CDR3 DNA sequence: TGCGCCAGCAGTGAGACAAGAACTAATGAAAAACTGTTTTTT.

The chain carries TRBV29-1 and TRBJ1-2; D is unclear. The CDR3 covers 12 residues. Germline-derived CDR1 and CDR2 are SQVTM and ANQGSEA. The ends were cut back, 5 bases at V and 5 bases at J, with 12 bases in the middle. The CDR3 DNA follows: TGCAGCGTTTCCCGGATTAATTATGGCTACACCTTC. Protein: CSVSRINYGYTF. The full variable domain, with the rest looked up from reference TRBV29-1 and TRBJ1-2, is SAVISQKPSRDICQRGTSLTIQCQVDSQVTMMFWYRQQPGQSLTLIATANQGSEATYESGFVIDKFPISRPNLTFSTLTVSNMSPEDSSIYLCSVSRINYGYTFGSGTRLTVV.

The chain links TRBV6-8 to TRBJ1-2; no firm D call. CDR3 length: 14 residues. Between the trimmed V and J ends, which lost 5 bases and 2 bases, there was a span of 12 bases. The germline V gene encodes CDR1 MNHGY and CDR2 SAAAGT. As DNA, the CDR3 is TGTGCCAGCAGTCCAGCGCGGACGAACTATGGCTACACCTTC. It translates to CASSPARTNYGYTF.

This clone came up a few times. The chain couples TRBV19 to TRBJ2-1; a possible D gene is TRBD2 (7 bases). With 2 bases removed from V and 8 bases from J, the gap between germline ends came to 16 bases. Germline-derived CDR1 and CDR2 are LNHDA and SQIVND (reference sequence). The CDR3 loop spans 15 amino acids. The CDR3 protein is CASSISGGALHEQFF. CDR3 bases: TGTGCCAGTAGTATAAGTGGGGGGGCCTTACATGAGCAGTTCTTC.